The 32 T cell receptor beta chains reported below all come from one sample, sequenced in a study of blood T cell repertoires in COVID-19. Measured with immunoSEQ multiplex PCR; TCRdb has only the in-frame clones, and not every one. The sample carries 350,000 to 450,000 clones, about 87% recorded once. The source material was PBMCs or T cells enriched from blood (not recorded which). Every receptor here comes from a middle-aged man in a cohort exposed to, infected with or recovered from COVID-19 (not recorded which).

The CDR3 sequence is CASRQGAEQYF. DNA of the CDR3: TGTGCCAGCAGACAGGGGGCCGAGCAGTACTTC. The V call is TRBV3-1 (or the pseudogene TRBV3-2), the J call TRBJ2-7, with 9 bases aligning to TRBD1. CDR1 is LGHDT and CDR2 is YNNKEL in the germline V gene (reference sequence). The CDR3 totals 11 residues. With 6 bases clipped from V and 6 bases from J, the junction kept 0 bases outside the gene matches.

The chain carries TRBV4-1 and TRBJ2-7, with D possibly matching TRBD2 (5 bases). This CDR3 spans 15 amino acids. V was trimmed by 3 bases and J by 2 bases, leaving 14 bases between them. Germline CDR1 reads MGHRA; CDR2 reads YSYEKL. CDR3 region: CASSHRRGGAYEQYF. CDR3 in DNA: TGCGCCAGCAGCCACCGTAGAGGAGGAGCCTACGAGCAGTACTTC.

This clone was recorded a few times. V usage is TRBV5-6 and J usage is TRBJ1-2; maybe TRBD1 (6 bases). V lost 3 bases, J lost 4 bases, and 16 bases lay in between. The CDR3 consists of 15 residues. Germline CDR1 reads SGHDT; CDR2 reads YYEEEE. In nucleotides, the CDR3 is TGTGCCAGCAGCTCAGGGGCGGCCTCGGGCTATGGCTACACCTTC. As protein: CASSSGAASGYGYTF.

This chain joins TRBV30 and TRBJ1-1, with D perhaps matching TRBD1 (6 bases). This CDR3 comprises 13 residues. Between the trimmed V and J ends, which lost 0 bases and 6 bases, there was a span of 11 bases. Germline CDR1 and CDR2: GTSNPN and SVGIG (reference sequence). The CDR3 DNA reads TGTGCCTGGAGTGTACAAGAGGGGGCTGAAGCTTTCTTT. It codes for CAWSVQEGAEAFF.

This chain links TRBV28 with TRBJ2-1; D uncertain. CDR3 length: 18 residues. The V and J ends lost 3 bases and 9 bases respectively, with 27 bases between them. The germline gives CDR1 MDHEN, CDR2 SYDVKM. The CDR3 DNA follows: TGTGCCAGCAGTTTCTCCCTTGTGACACCACAAGTAGAAGTTGAGCAGTTCTTC. Residues: CASSFSLVTPQVEVEQFF. Drawing the rest from reference TRBV28 and TRBJ2-1, the complete variable domain is DVKVTQSSRYLVKRTGEKVFLECVQDMDHENMFWYRQDPGLGLRLIYFSYDVKMKEKGDIPEGYSVSREKKERFSLILESASTNQTSMYLCASSFSLVTPQVEVEQFFGPGTRLTVL.

The V call is TRBV10-3, the J call TRBJ1-2; 7 bases match TRBD1. After removal of 0 bases from V and 8 bases from J, the junction contained 9 bases not matched to a gene. From germline, CDR1 is ENHRY and CDR2 SYGVKD. The CDR3 contains 15 residues. CDR3 sequence (DNA): TGTGCCATCAGTGAGTCAGGGACAGCGTTCGGCGGCTACACCTTC. This translates into CAISESGTAFGGYTF.

This sequence joins TRBV14 and TRBJ2-1; 11 bases line up with TRBD2. The CDR3 spans 15 residues. From germline, CDR1 is SGHDN and CDR2 FVKESK. After removal of 4 bases from V and 8 bases from J, the junction contained 7 bases not matched to a gene. The CDR3 reads CASSRSGRAWDEQFF. The CDR3 DNA reads as TGTGCCAGCAGCCGTAGCGGGAGGGCCTGGGATGAGCAGTTCTTC.

The table lists this clone with a count of one. The rearrangement uses TRBV6-5 and TRBJ1-2; a possible D gene is TRBD1 (6 bases). The length of the CDR3 is 12 residues. Germline V gene data show CDR1 as MNHEY and CDR2 as SVGAGI. V dropped 6 bases and J dropped 6 bases, with 11 bases sitting between them. CDR3 sequence: CASRDRIHGYTF. Here the CDR3 DNA reads TGTGCCAGCAGAGACAGGATCCATGGCTACACCTTC.

This clone was found once. The V gene is TRBV6-4, the J gene TRBJ2-3; 8 nucleotides match TRBD2. Per the germline V gene, CDR1 is MRHNA and CDR2 is SNTAGT. The CDR3 covers 15 residues. V was clipped by 4 bases and J by 8 bases; unmatched bases: 11. This CDR3 reads CASSAGVEAGGTQYF. CDR3 DNA: TGTGCCAGCAGTGCCGGGGTCGAGGCGGGAGGTACGCAGTATTTT.

The rearrangement uses TRBV28 and TRBJ1-4; a weak D match, TRBD1 (5 bases). The CDR3 is 14 residues long. The germline V gene has CDR1 MDHEN and CDR2 SYDVKM. V dropped 4 bases and J dropped 7 bases, with 13 bases sitting between them. The CDR3 loop reads CASSSPGSSEKLFF. CDR3 DNA: TGTGCCAGCAGTTCGCCAGGGTCTAGTGAAAAACTGTTTTTT.

The CDR3 sequence: CATQGDAYNEQFF. The CDR3 DNA follows: TGTGCCACCCAGGGGGACGCTTACAATGAGCAGTTCTTC. V and J are TRBV28 and TRBJ2-1; 7 nucleotides agree with TRBD1. CDR3 length equals 13 residues. V was clipped by 10 bases and J by 4 bases; unmatched bases: 7. Germline V CDR1 and CDR2: MDHEN, SYDVKM.

The chain has TRBV7-8 and TRBJ2-5; TRBD2 matches 7 bases. Germline CDR1 reads SGHVS; CDR2 reads FQNEAQ. This CDR3 contains 15 residues. Losses at the gene ends were 2 bases for V and 1 base for J; bases not matched to a gene: 4. The CDR3 protein is CASSLRAGIQETQYF. Written as DNA, the CDR3 is TGTGCCAGCAGCTTAAGAGCGGGGATCCAAGAGACCCAGTACTTC.

The J gene is TRBJ1-6, the V gene TRBV5-1, with 7 bases aligning to TRBD1. The CDR3 loop spans 12 amino acids. In germline, CDR1 is SGHRS, CDR2 YFSETQ. V lost 4 bases and J lost 12; bases outside the gene matches: 4. As DNA, the CDR3 is TGCGCCAGCAGCCGCGGGACAGAACCCCTCCACTTT. Amino acid sequence: CASSRGTEPLHF. Full variable domain (outside the CDR3, taken from reference TRBV5-1 and TRBJ1-6): KAGVTQTPRYLIKTRGQQVTLSCSPISGHRSVSWYQQTPGQGLQFLFEYFSETQRNKGNFPGRFSGRQFSNSRSEMNVSTLELGDSALYLCASSRGTEPLHFGNGTRLTVT.

CDR3 region: CASSPIQGTSNEQFF. The CDR3 DNA reads TGTGCCAGCAGTCCAATACAGGGGACTTCCAATGAGCAGTTCTTC. The rearrangement joins TRBV27 to TRBJ2-1; the D gene is possibly TRBD1 (7 bases). The CDR3 runs to 15 residues. Trimming took 5 bases from V and 6 from J, leaving 17 bases between them. Germline V gene data show CDR1 as MNHEY and CDR2 as SMNVEV (reference sequence).

The rearrangement joins TRBV30 to TRBJ1-5, with a tentative D call TRBD1 (6 bases). The CDR3 is 18 amino acids. With 0 bases removed from V and 7 bases from J, the gap between germline ends came to 25 bases. The V gene's germline CDR1 is GTSNPN and CDR2 SVGIG (reference sequence). CDR3 nucleotides: TGTGCCTGGAGTGTGGGGCTTTTGGACAGCCATTCGGGGCAGCCCCAGCATTTT. This gives the protein CAWSVGLLDSHSGQPQHF.

This CDR3 reads CASSQLAGSTDTQYF. CDR3 coding DNA: TGTGCCAGCAGCCAACTAGCGGGGAGCACAGATACGCAGTATTTT. This chain uses TRBV7-6 with TRBJ2-3; 10 bases line up with TRBD2. The CDR3 totals 15 residues. V shed 5 bases and J 0 bases; nucleotides not matched to a gene: 2. Germline CDR1 and CDR2: SGHVS and FNYEAQ.

The V call is TRBV3-1 (or the pseudogene TRBV3-2), the J call TRBJ1-1; D not certain. With 1 base removed from V and 4 bases from J, the gap between germline ends came to 10 bases. The CDR3 length is 14 residues. CDR1 and CDR2 (germline): LGHDT, YNNKEL (reference sequence). The CDR3 here is CASSQVGRITEAFF. In DNA, the CDR3 is TGTGCCAGCAGCCAAGTCGGGAGGATCACTGAAGCTTTCTTT.

This clone appeared a single time. The rearrangement links TRBV3-1 (or the pseudogene TRBV3-2) to TRBJ1-1, with 10 bases identical to TRBD1. With 4 bases clipped from V and 1 base from J, the junction kept 3 bases outside the gene matches. The CDR3 extends over 15 amino acids. The germline gives CDR1 LGHDT, CDR2 YNNKEL (reference sequence). The CDR3 sequence: CASSRQGARNTEAFF. The CDR3 DNA sequence: TGTGCCAGCAGCCGACAGGGGGCGCGGAACACTGAAGCTTTCTTT.

This clone turned up a few times. This chain connects TRBV6-5 to TRBJ1-5; 8 bases line up with TRBD1. CDR1 is MNHEY, CDR2 SVGAGI, per germline. With 6 bases clipped from V and 2 bases from J, the junction kept 3 bases outside the gene matches. The CDR3 is made up of 14 amino acids. The CDR3 coding sequence is TGTGCCAGCAGGCGGACAGGGCGCAATCAGCCCCAGCATTTT. Encoded protein: CASRRTGRNQPQHF.

This clone is a singleton in its sample. The rearrangement uses TRBV7-9 and TRBJ1-6; unclear D gene. V lost 5 bases, J lost 9 bases, and 17 bases lay in between. Germline V CDR1 and CDR2: SEHNR, FQNEAQ (reference sequence). This CDR3 has 15 amino acids. As DNA, the CDR3 is TGTGCCAGCAGCACACCGGGTGTTGGCGGTTCACCCCTCCACTTT. It encodes CASSTPGVGGSPLHF.

The chain couples TRBV7-9 to TRBJ1-1, with 10 bases lining up with TRBD1. J gave up 4 bases and V 4 bases, and 3 bases lay outside the gene matches. The CDR3 sequence is 14 residues long. Germline lookup yields CDR1 SEHNR and CDR2 FQNEAQ (reference sequence). The DNA for the CDR3 is TGTGCCAGCAGCTCCGGGACAGGGGCCACTGAAGCTTTCTTT. Amino acid sequence: CASSSGTGATEAFF.

The rearrangement joins TRBV2 to TRBJ2-6; D uncertain. V was shortened by 3 bases and J by 4 bases, with 16 bases between the two germline ends. The germline V gene encodes CDR1 SNHLY and CDR2 FYNNEI. The CDR3 is 17 residues long. The CDR3 region has the DNA TGTGCCAGCAGTGAGAGGTGGTATTCTAGAGGGGCCAACGTCCTGACTTTC. This gives the protein CASSERWYSRGANVLTF.

Only a few counts were recorded for this clone. The chain recombines TRBV19 with TRBJ2-1, with TRBD2 matching over 9 bases. The V gene's germline CDR1 is LNHDA and CDR2 SQIVND (reference sequence). This CDR3 is built from 15 residues. Trimming removed 8 bases from V and 7 bases from J; junction bases left unmatched: 12. CDR3 DNA: TGTGCCAGTGGGCTTAGCGGGAGAGGGTATAATGAGCAGTTCTTC. Translated, it gives CASGLSGRGYNEQFF.

The chain joins TRBV10-1 to TRBJ2-3, with 14 bases fitting TRBD2. CDR1 is WNHNN, CDR2 SYGVQD, per germline (reference sequence). The CDR3 runs 16 residues. V trimming: 4 bases; J trimming: 14 bases; junction bases outside the gene matches: 14. The CDR3 sequence: CASSGTPGLAGEGLYF. In DNA, the CDR3 is TGCGCCAGCAGTGGGACTCCGGGACTAGCGGGAGAGGGTCTGTATTTT.

This chain joins TRBV21-1 and TRBJ2-2; the table's TRBD2 call for D was not verified on the DNA. TRBV21-1 constitutes a pseudogene. This CDR3 region has 19 residues. The CDR3 DNA is TGTGCCAGCAGCAAAGATTGGCGACTCCGACGCCCCTCAACCGGGGAGCTGTTTTTT. Amino acids: CASSKDWRLRRPSTGELFF.

The chain combines TRBV5-4 with TRBJ1-1, with 7 positions matching TRBD1. Looked up from germline, CDR1 is SGHNT and CDR2 is YYREEE (reference sequence). The CDR3 is made up of 15 amino acids. V trimming: 4 bases; J trimming: 0 bases; junction bases outside the gene matches: 6. The CDR3 protein is CASSPPTGMNTEAFF. CDR3 coding DNA: TGTGCCAGCAGCCCTCCGACAGGGATGAACACTGAAGCTTTCTTT. Full variable domain (outside the CDR3, taken from reference TRBV5-4 and TRBJ1-1): ETGVTQSPTHLIKTRGQQVTLRCSSQSGHNTVSWYQQALGQGPQFIFQYYREEENGRGNFPPRFSGLQFPNYSSELNVNALELDDSALYLCASSPPTGMNTEAFFGQGTRLTVV.

A word on this clone: This same CDR3 is encoded by further DNA sequences in the sample. The chain joins TRBV19 to TRBJ1-1; no clear D gene. CDR3 size: 13 residues. The V end lost 4 bases, the J end lost 0 bases, and 6 bases lay between the germline ends. The germline gives CDR1 LNHDA, CDR2 SQIVND (reference sequence). The CDR3 nucleotides are TGTGCCAGTAGTACGGGAATGAACACTGAAGCTTTCTTT. Translation gives CASSTGMNTEAFF. Using reference TRBV19 and TRBJ1-1 for the parts outside the CDR3, the full variable domain is DGGITQSPKYLFRKEGQNVTLSCEQNLNHDAMYWYRQDPGQGLRLIYYSQIVNDFQKGDIAEGYSVSREKKESFPLTVTSAQKNPTAFYLCASSTGMNTEAFFGQGTRLTVV.

The CDR3 here is CSARFYNEQFF. The DNA of the CDR3 is TGCAGTGCTCGTTTTTACAATGAGCAGTTCTTC. The V call is TRBV20-1, the J call TRBJ2-1; D is uncertain. V lost 5 bases to trimming and J lost 4 bases, with 6 bases between them. This CDR3 has 11 amino acids. Per germline, CDR1 DFQATT and CDR2 SNEGSKA (reference sequence).

V usage is TRBV10-3 and J usage is TRBJ1-4; weak D call: TRBD1 (6 bases). Germline V lookup: CDR1 ENHRY, CDR2 SYGVKD. V lost 3 bases to trimming and J lost 8 bases, with 10 bases between them. The CDR3 has 13 amino acids. CDR3 DNA sequence: TGTGCCATCAGTGACGCAGGGGCGGAAAAACTGTTTTTT. Residues: CAISDAGAEKLFF.

The chain couples TRBV30 to TRBJ2-1; D is undetermined. The CDR3 spans 13 residues. Trimming removed 2 bases at V and 0 bases at J, with 5 bases between. Germline CDR1 reads GTSNPN; CDR2 reads SVGIG (reference sequence). In DNA form, the CDR3 reads TGTGCCTGGAGTCTTAGCTCCTACAATGAGCAGTTCTTC. Its translation is CAWSLSSYNEQFF.

The chain is built from TRBV21-1 and TRBJ2-7; the table's D call, TRBD2, was not checked against the DNA. TRBV21-1 is termed a pseudogene. The CDR3 runs 15 residues. The CDR3 reads CASRGGDFSSYEQYF. The CDR3, as DNA: TGTGCCAGCAGAGGTGGGGACTTTAGCTCCTACGAGCAGTACTTC.

The J gene is TRBJ2-7, the V gene TRBV6-5; 7 bases match TRBD1. Germline assignment: CDR1 MNHEY and CDR2 SVGAGI. The ends lost 6 bases at V and 0 bases at J; junction bases unmatched: 8. The CDR3 is 15 amino acids. CDR3 amino acids: CASRPGQVGSYEQYF. The CDR3 coding sequence is TGTGCCAGCAGACCAGGACAGGTCGGCTCCTACGAGCAGTACTTC.